Detailed here is one TCR beta chain. The antigen this receptor binds is unknown. Per-nucleotide qualities are absent, and no much larger clonotype sits a single base away. The data are from a study of T cell repertoires in cytomegalovirus infection (dated 2019 in TCRdb). For context, the study as a whole: Donor HLA type was relevant to the analysis, as public TCR beta signatures indicated carriage of CMV infection together with the matching HLA type.

Results and caveats for the whole study, not just this receptor: In the ex vivo response, HLA-C-restricted CMV-specific TCR beta clonotypes were dominant, and in two of eight donors the single most frequent clonotype came from this HLA-C-restricted group. Cumulative frequency of public TCR beta family members discriminated carriers of CMV infection plus the relevant HLA type in this cohort and an independent roughly 330-donor cohort.

Sequencing was carried out with an Illumina HiSeq 1500. TCRdb's own reprocessing of the public reads used fastp at Q25 and MiXCR and kept productive beta chains. Rows are unified per CDR3 protein, each entry keeping the most common DNA and genes. The sample yields about 150,000 distinct CDR3 sequences; 20% to 30% were counted once. Roughly 9.7% of the sample belongs to the ten largest clones. The clonotype was recovered from a human donor in good health (CMV status not recorded). Some clones in this sample may be carry-over from other donors' samples. Sequenced: PBMCs.

This receptor has the CDR3 CASSAWTSGRKYNEQFF. The base sequence is TGTGCCAGCAGCGCCTGGACTAGCGGGAGAAAATACAATGAGCAGTTCTTC. The sequence joins TRBV7-6 to TRBJ2-1, and TRBD2 matches 13 of the central bases. V has 5 bases trimmed and J has 4 bases trimmed; junction bases matching no gene number 8. CDR3 length: 17 amino acids, cysteine to phenylalanine. Just CDR3 DNA is preserved here, 51 bases in frame from base 1. From a lookup of the germline V gene, CDR1 and CDR2 are SGHVS and FNYEAQ.